This is a list of T cell receptor beta chains from one sample in a study of OX40 agonist ivuxolimab in advanced cancers. TCRdb keeps only in-frame clones here, not all; method: immunoSEQ multiplex PCR. The sample contains tens of thousands of clones, approximately 84% of which appear only once. This specimen consisted of CD4+ or CD8+ T cells sorted from blood, obtained in a trial of the OX40 agonist ivuxolimab. The receptors derive from an adult with an advanced solid tumor such as melanoma, head and neck, liver or kidney cancer. Both conserved end residues are part of each CDR3. D genes are given only for firm matches. Size is omitted from some rows. Given values are once, few, many or a class for expanded clones.

CDR3: CASSIQRDSSYNEQFF; DNA: TGTGCCAGTAGTATCCAGCGGGACAGCTCCTACAATGAGCAGTTCTTC; D: -; J: TRBJ2-1; size: -; V: TRBV19
CDR3: CASSTLSLYEQFF; DNA: TGTGCCAGCAGCACCCTGAGCCTCTATGAGCAGTTCTTC; D: -; J: TRBJ2-1; size: -; V: TRBV7-2
CDR3: CAWSKGLAGVGEQYF; DNA: TGTGCCTGGAGTAAGGGACTAGCGGGAGTGGGTGAGCAGTACTTC; D: TRBD2; J: TRBJ2-7; size: once; V: TRBV30
CDR3: CASSWGQGAVYEQYF; DNA: TGTGCCAGCAGCTGGGGACAGGGGGCGGTCTACGAGCAGTACTTC; D: TRBD1; J: TRBJ2-7; size: -; V: TRBV5-4
CDR3: CASGLDLGETQYF; DNA: TGTGCTAGTGGTTTAGACCTGGGAGAGACCCAGTACTTC; D: -; J: TRBJ2-5; size: -; V: TRBV12-5
CDR3: CASSVYDDLYF; DNA: TGTGCCAGCAGTGTTTATGATGACTTGTACTTC; D: -; J: TRBJ2-7; size: -; V: TRBV2
CDR3: CAWSLSPYEQYF; DNA: TGTGCCTGGAGTCTATCCCCGTACGAGCAGTACTTC; D: -; J: TRBJ2-7; size: -; V: TRBV30
CDR3: CASSPRRTGGAGELFF; DNA: TGTGCCAGCTCACCACGACGGACAGGGGGGGCCGGGGAGCTGTTTTTT; D: TRBD1; J: TRBJ2-2; size: -; V: TRBV18
CDR3: CASSSTSTDTQYF; DNA: TGTGCCAGCAGCTCAACTAGCACAGATACGCAGTATTTT; D: -; J: TRBJ2-3; size: few; V: TRBV7-8
CDR3: CASSPGLAGYDEQYF; DNA: TGTGCCAGCTCACCAGGGTTAGCGGGGTACGACGAGCAGTACTTC; D: TRBD2; J: TRBJ2-7; size: -; V: TRBV18
CDR3: CASSPSDGFNYGYTF; DNA: TGTGCCAGCTCACCATCCGACGGATTCAACTATGGCTACACCTTC; D: -; J: TRBJ1-2; size: -; V: TRBV18
CDR3: CSVTGVTDTQYF; DNA: TGCAGCGTGACAGGGGTGACAGATACGCAGTATTTT; D: TRBD1; J: TRBJ2-3; size: few; V: TRBV29-1
CDR3: CASKGGTGTRETQYF; DNA: TGTGCCAGCAAAGGCGGGACCGGAACCAGAGAGACCCAGTACTTC; D: -; J: TRBJ2-5; size: -; V: TRBV2
CDR3: CASSLSGANYGYTF; DNA: TGTGCCAGCAGTTTGTCCGGGGCCAACTATGGCTACACCTTC; D: -; J: TRBJ1-2; size: -; V: TRBV27
CDR3: CASSPPTAGLYEQYF; DNA: TGTGCCAGCTCACCCCCGACCGCCGGTCTCTACGAGCAGTACTTC; D: -; J: TRBJ2-7; size: -; V: TRBV18
CDR3: CASSVARDRGTYNSPLHF; DNA: TGTGCCAGCAGCGTAGCTCGGGACAGGGGGACCTATAATTCACCCCTCCACTTT; D: TRBD1; J: TRBJ1-6; size: -; V: TRBV9
CDR3: CASRPRVGNEQYF; DNA: TGTGCCAGCCGCCCCAGGGTGGGGAACGAGCAGTACTTC; D: -; J: TRBJ2-7; size: -; V: TRBV27
CDR3: CASSEQGASNQPQHF; DNA: TGTGCCAGCAGTGAACAGGGGGCAAGCAATCAGCCCCAGCATTTT; D: TRBD1; J: TRBJ1-5; size: -; V: TRBV2
CDR3: CASSLKNSGQETQYF; DNA: TGCGCCAGCAGCTTGAAGAATAGCGGGCAAGAGACCCAGTACTTC; D: TRBD2; J: TRBJ2-5; size: -; V: TRBV5-1
CDR3: CASSLDRGAGNTIYF; DNA: TGTGCCAGCAGCTTAGACAGGGGGGCTGGAAACACCATATATTTT; D: TRBD1; J: TRBJ1-3; size: few; V: TRBV7-2
CDR3: CASRPGTYGYTF; DNA: TGTGCCAGCAGGCCCGGGACCTATGGCTACACCTTC; D: -; J: TRBJ1-2; size: -; V: TRBV11-2
CDR3: CASIPSRKRERTDTQYF; DNA: TGTGCCAGCATTCCCTCGCGGAAGCGGGAGCGCACAGATACGCAGTATTTT; D: TRBD2; J: TRBJ2-3; size: once; V: TRBV7-9
CDR3: CASSQGQGQSPLHF; DNA: TGTGCCAGCAGCCAGGGACAGGGTCAATCACCCCTCCACTTT; D: TRBD1; J: TRBJ1-6; size: -; V: TRBV7-9
CDR3: CSVEGIGGAFF; DNA: TGCAGCGTTGAGGGGATTGGCGGAGCTTTCTTT; D: -; J: TRBJ1-1; size: -; V: TRBV29-1
CDR3: CATRLRTGLSGNTIYF; DNA: TGTGCCACCAGACTCAGGACAGGCCTCTCTGGAAACACCATATATTTT; D: TRBD1; J: TRBJ1-3; size: -; V: TRBV19
CDR3: CASRYSRGLTNTEAFF; DNA: TGTGCCAGCAGGTACTCCCGGGGTTTGACGAACACTGAAGCTTTCTTT; D: -; J: TRBJ1-1; size: -; V: TRBV6-5
CDR3: CASSLGDPAYNEQFF; DNA: TGTGCCAGCAGCTTGGGGGACCCAGCCTACAATGAGCAGTTCTTC; D: -; J: TRBJ2-1; size: -; V: TRBV5-6
CDR3: CASSSQREWEQFF; DNA: TGTGCCAGCAGCTCCCAGCGGGAATGGGAGCAGTTCTTC; D: TRBD2; J: TRBJ2-1; size: -; V: TRBV7-9
CDR3: CASSSRQTNTEAFF; DNA: TGTGCCAGTAGTTCTCGACAGACGAACACTGAAGCTTTCTTT; D: -; J: TRBJ1-1; size: -; V: TRBV19
CDR3: CASSYSIEPNYGYTF; DNA: TGTGCCAGCAGTTACTCGATAGAGCCCAACTATGGCTACACCTTC; D: -; J: TRBJ1-2; size: -; V: TRBV6-5
CDR3: CAWSVRTNYEQYF; DNA: TGTGCCTGGAGTGTACGCACCAACTACGAGCAGTACTTC; D: -; J: TRBJ2-7; size: -; V: TRBV30
CDR3: CASLRGTYEQYF; DNA: TGTGCCAGTCTAAGGGGGACCTACGAGCAGTACTTC; D: -; J: TRBJ2-7; size: -; V: TRBV6-1
CDR3: CASTTWGGTSELQHF; DNA: TGTGCCAGCACCACTTGGGGAGGGACGTCGGAGCTCCAGCATTTT; D: -; J: TRBJ1-5; size: -; V: TRBV5-6
CDR3: CASSLREGGSSYNSPLHF; DNA: TGTGCCAGCAGCTTAAGGGAAGGGGGTAGCTCCTATAATTCACCCCTCCACTTT; D: -; J: TRBJ1-6; size: -; V: TRBV11-2
CDR3: CASSPGTSADTQYF; DNA: TGTGCCAGCAGCCCCGGGACTAGCGCAGATACGCAGTATTTT; D: TRBD2; J: TRBJ2-3; size: once; V: TRBV7-2
CDR3: CASSLGENIQYF; DNA: TGTGCCAGCAGCTTGGGGGAAAACATTCAGTACTTC; D: -; J: TRBJ2-4; size: -; V: TRBV5-8
CDR3: CASSLADSNTGELFF; DNA: TGTGCCAGCAGCTTAGCCGATTCGAACACCGGGGAGCTGTTTTTT; D: -; J: TRBJ2-2; size: -; V: TRBV11-3
CDR3: CSVRDRSYNEQFF; DNA: TGCAGCGTTAGGGACAGGAGCTACAATGAGCAGTTCTTC; D: TRBD1; J: TRBJ2-1; size: -; V: TRBV29-1
CDR3: CATSRNRVGANVLTF; DNA: TGTGCCACCAGCAGAAACAGGGTTGGGGCCAACGTCCTGACTTTC; D: -; J: TRBJ2-6; size: -; V: TRBV15
CDR3: CASSQQTGSNTEAFF; DNA: TGCGCCAGCAGCCAACAGACAGGTTCGAACACTGAAGCTTTCTTT; D: -; J: TRBJ1-1; size: -; V: TRBV4-3
CDR3: CAISSYNEQFF; DNA: TGTGCCATCAGCTCCTACAATGAGCAGTTCTTC; D: -; J: TRBJ2-1; size: once; V: TRBV10-3
CDR3: CASSASLQLAGVSNQPQHF; DNA: TGTGCCAGCAGTGCGAGTCTCCAATTGGCAGGGGTTAGCAATCAGCCCCAGCATTTT; D: -; J: TRBJ1-5; size: few; V: TRBV6-1
CDR3: CAWTSGQETQYF; DNA: TGTGCCTGGACTAGCGGGCAAGAGACCCAGTACTTC; D: TRBD2; J: TRBJ2-5; size: -; V: TRBV30
CDR3: CASSASPTGAQPQHF; DNA: TGTGCCAGCAGTGCCTCCCCGACAGGGGCTCAGCCCCAGCATTTT; D: TRBD1; J: TRBJ1-5; size: -; V: TRBV2
CDR3: CASSLNIGTEAFF; DNA: TGTGCCAGTAGCTTGAATATAGGCACTGAAGCTTTCTTT; D: -; J: TRBJ1-1; size: once; V: TRBV19
CDR3: CASQGSNQPQHF; DNA: TGTGCCAGCCAGGGGAGCAATCAGCCCCAGCATTTT; D: -; J: TRBJ1-5; size: -; V: TRBV2
CDR3: CASNIEMVPHTVANYGYTF; DNA: TGTGCCAGCAACATAGAGATGGTCCCACACACTGTAGCTAACTATGGCTACACCTTC; D: -; J: TRBJ1-2; size: -; V: TRBV2
CDR3: CASSERDLRDTQYF; DNA: TGTGCCAGCAGTGAAAGGGACTTGAGGGATACGCAGTATTTT; D: -; J: TRBJ2-3; size: -; V: TRBV6-1
CDR3: CASSLTHRGSYYGYTF; DNA: TGTGCCAGCAGCCTAACCCACAGGGGATCGTACTATGGCTACACCTTC; D: TRBD1; J: TRBJ1-2; size: -; V: TRBV4-2
CDR3: CASSRDSETQYF; DNA: TGTGCCAGCAGCCGGGACTCGGAGACCCAGTACTTC; D: -; J: TRBJ2-5; size: once; V: TRBV11-2
CDR3: CASSQFEGVVYEQYF; DNA: TGTGCCAGCAGCCAATTTGAGGGGGTCGTCTACGAGCAGTACTTC; D: -; J: TRBJ2-7; size: once; V: TRBV14
CDR3: CASIRDRDYEQYF; DNA: TGTGCCAGCATTCGGGACAGAGACTACGAGCAGTACTTC; D: TRBD1; J: TRBJ2-7; size: -; V: TRBV2
CDR3: CASSLRGEFQPQHF; DNA: TGTGCCAGCAGTTTAAGAGGGGAGTTTCAGCCCCAGCATTTT; D: -; J: TRBJ1-5; size: -; V: TRBV27
CDR3: CASSHLGGDSGANVLTF; DNA: TGTGCCAGCAGCCACCTTGGGGGGGACTCTGGGGCCAACGTCCTGACTTTC; D: TRBD2; J: TRBJ2-6; size: -; V: TRBV4-2
CDR3: CASSYNRLQDDEQFF; DNA: TGTGCCAGCAGTTATAATCGGCTCCAGGACGATGAGCAGTTCTTC; D: -; J: TRBJ2-1; size: -; V: TRBV6-6
CDR3: CASSRTSGVQETQYF; DNA: TGTGCCAGCAGCAGGACTAGCGGGGTCCAAGAGACCCAGTACTTC; D: TRBD2; J: TRBJ2-5; size: -; V: TRBV7-2
CDR3: CASSSPASSNEQFF; DNA: TGTGCCAGCAGCTCCCCCGCCTCTAGCAATGAGCAGTTCTTC; D: -; J: TRBJ2-1; size: -; V: TRBV11-3